This T cell receptor (beta chain) was documented in a study of blood T cell repertoires in COVID-19. The CDR3 loop spans 16 amino acids. Germline values: CDR1 LNHDA, CDR2 SQIVND (reference sequence). The V and J ends lost 3 bases and 2 bases respectively, with 13 bases between them. Within the 2 weeks before study entry, each person in the exposed group met a COVID-19 case. Original analysis: The assay estimated nucleated cells by amplifying reference gene primers. TCRdb's table, derived via immunoSEQ multiplex PCR, lists solely in-frame clones and lacks some. V, J and clone size reflect that table, while D and trimming were determined from the DNA. The profile shows 250,000 or so clones, over 70% of them singletons.

The specimen sequenced was PBMCs or T cells enriched from blood (not recorded which). The receptor was isolated from a woman aged 25 to 39 who had been exposed to COVID-19. The J gene is TRBJ2-2, the V gene TRBV19; the D is unclear. In DNA, the CDR3 is TGTGCCAGTAGTATCTCAGGCGTTATTAACACCGGGGAGCTGTTTTTT. Translating gives CASSISGVINTGELFF.